Each of the 2 T cell receptor beta chains below was sequenced from the same sample in a study of shared clonotypes between healthy human individuals. Here immunoSEQ multiplex PCR was the method, and the copy in TCRdb shows in-frame clones only, minus some. The sample comprises under 120,000 clones, less than 80% of which are singletons, and approximately 23% rests with the top ten. Material: memory CD8+ T cells sorted from blood. Subset meaning: CD45RO+ cells pooled with CCR7-negative TemRA cells. The receptor set was obtained from a woman aged 30 to 39 in good health.

The chain couples TRBV7-6 to TRBJ2-2, with D tentatively TRBD1 (5 bases). Per germline, CDR1 SGHVS and CDR2 FNYEAQ. Between the trimmed V and J ends, which lost 1 base and 0 bases, there was a span of 12 bases. The CDR3 extends over 17 amino acids. As DNA, the CDR3 is TGTGCCAGCAGCTTAGGTCATATAGGGGCGAACACCGGGGAGCTGTTTTTT. This gives the protein CASSLGHIGANTGELFF.

This sequence joins TRBV28 and TRBJ2-7, with TRBD2 identical over 7 bases. Germline V gene sequence: CDR1 MDHEN, CDR2 SYDVKM. Trimming took 7 bases from V and 0 from J; bases not matched to a gene: 3. The CDR3 sequence is 13 residues long. Here the CDR3 DNA reads TGTGCCAGCATCGGGAGGTCCTCCTACGAGCAGTACTTC. This codes for CASIGRSSYEQYF.